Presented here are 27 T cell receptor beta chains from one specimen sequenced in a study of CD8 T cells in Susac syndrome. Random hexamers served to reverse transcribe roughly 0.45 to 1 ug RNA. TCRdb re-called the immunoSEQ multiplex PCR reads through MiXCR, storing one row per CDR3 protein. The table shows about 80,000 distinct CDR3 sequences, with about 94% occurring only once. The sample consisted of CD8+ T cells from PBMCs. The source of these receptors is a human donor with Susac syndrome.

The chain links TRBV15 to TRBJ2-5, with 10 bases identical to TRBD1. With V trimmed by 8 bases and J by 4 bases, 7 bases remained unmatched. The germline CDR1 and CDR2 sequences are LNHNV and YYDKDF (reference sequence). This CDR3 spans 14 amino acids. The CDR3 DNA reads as TGTGCCACCCGGGACAGGGGCCTGGGAGAGACCCAGTACTTC. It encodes CATRDRGLGETQYF.

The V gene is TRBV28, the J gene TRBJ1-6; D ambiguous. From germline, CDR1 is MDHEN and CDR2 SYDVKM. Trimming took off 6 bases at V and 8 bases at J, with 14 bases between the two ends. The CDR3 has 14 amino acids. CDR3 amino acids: CASSPGTLDSPLHF. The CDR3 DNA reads TGTGCCAGCAGCCCTGGCACTTTGGATTCACCCCTCCACTTT.

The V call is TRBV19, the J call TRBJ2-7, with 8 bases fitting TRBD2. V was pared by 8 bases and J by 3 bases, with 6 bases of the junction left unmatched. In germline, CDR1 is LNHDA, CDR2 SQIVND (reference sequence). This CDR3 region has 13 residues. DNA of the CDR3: TGTGCCAGTTCCCGGGAGGGCCTCTACGAGCAGTACTTC. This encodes CASSREGLYEQYF.

In nucleotides, the CDR3 is TGTGCCAGCAGATTCGGGGCTACGGGCGAGCAGTACTTC. Protein sequence: CASRFGATGEQYF. This chain connects TRBV27 to TRBJ2-7, with D possibly being TRBD1 or TRBD2 (5 bases each). The germline gives CDR1 MNHEY, CDR2 SMNVEV (reference sequence). This CDR3 contains 13 residues. Trimming cost V 6 bases and J 6 bases, with 15 bases left between them.

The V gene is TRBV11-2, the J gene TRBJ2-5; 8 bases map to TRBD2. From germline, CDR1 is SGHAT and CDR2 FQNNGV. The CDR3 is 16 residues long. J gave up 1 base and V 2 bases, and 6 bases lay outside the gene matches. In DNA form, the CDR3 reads TGTGCCAGCAGCTTATTCGAGCGGGGGACCCAAGAGACCCAGTACTTC. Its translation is CASSLFERGTQETQYF. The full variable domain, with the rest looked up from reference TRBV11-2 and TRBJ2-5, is EAGVAQSPRYKIIEKRQSVAFWCNPISGHATLYWYQQILGQGPKLLIQFQNNGVVDDSQLPKDRFSAERLKGVDSTLKIQPAKLEDSAVYLCASSLFERGTQETQYFGPGTRLLVL.

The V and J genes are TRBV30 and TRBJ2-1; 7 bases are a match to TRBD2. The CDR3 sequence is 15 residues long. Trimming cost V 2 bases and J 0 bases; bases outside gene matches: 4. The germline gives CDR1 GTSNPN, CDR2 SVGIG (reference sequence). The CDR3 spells CAWSRSSGSYNEQFF. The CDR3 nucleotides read TGTGCCTGGAGTCGTTCTAGCGGCTCCTACAATGAGCAGTTCTTC.

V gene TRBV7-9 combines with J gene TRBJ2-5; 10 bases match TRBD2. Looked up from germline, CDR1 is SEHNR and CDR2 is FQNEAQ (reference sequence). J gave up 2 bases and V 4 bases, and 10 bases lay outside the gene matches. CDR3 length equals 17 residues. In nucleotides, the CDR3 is TGTGCCAGCAGCTCGGGACTAGCGTCGCCGCTTCAAGAGACCCAGTACTTC. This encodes CASSSGLASPLQETQYF.

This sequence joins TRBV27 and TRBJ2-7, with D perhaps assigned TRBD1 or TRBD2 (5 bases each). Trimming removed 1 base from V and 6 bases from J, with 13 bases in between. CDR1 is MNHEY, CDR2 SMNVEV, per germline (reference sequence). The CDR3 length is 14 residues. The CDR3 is CASSLWPGPSEQYF. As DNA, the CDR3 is TGTGCCAGCAGTTTATGGCCGGGGCCCTCCGAGCAGTACTTC.

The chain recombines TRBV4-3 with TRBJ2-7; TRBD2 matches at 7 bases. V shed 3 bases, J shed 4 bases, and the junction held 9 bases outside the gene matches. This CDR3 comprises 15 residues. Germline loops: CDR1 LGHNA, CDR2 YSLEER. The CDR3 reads CASSQIAGGLYEQYF. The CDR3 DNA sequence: TGCGCCAGCAGCCAGATAGCGGGCGGTTTGTACGAGCAGTACTTC.

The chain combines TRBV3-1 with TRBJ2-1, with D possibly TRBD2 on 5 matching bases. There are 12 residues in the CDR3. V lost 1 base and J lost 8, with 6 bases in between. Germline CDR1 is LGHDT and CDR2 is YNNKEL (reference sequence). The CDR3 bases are TGTGCCAGCAGCCAAGGAGCGGATGAGCAGTTCTTC. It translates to CASSQGADEQFF.

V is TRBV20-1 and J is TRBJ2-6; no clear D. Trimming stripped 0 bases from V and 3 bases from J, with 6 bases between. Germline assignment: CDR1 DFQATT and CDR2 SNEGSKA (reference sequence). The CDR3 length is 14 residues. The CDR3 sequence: CSARDRSGANVLTF. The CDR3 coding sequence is TGCAGTGCTAGAGACCGGAGTGGGGCCAACGTCCTGACTTTC.

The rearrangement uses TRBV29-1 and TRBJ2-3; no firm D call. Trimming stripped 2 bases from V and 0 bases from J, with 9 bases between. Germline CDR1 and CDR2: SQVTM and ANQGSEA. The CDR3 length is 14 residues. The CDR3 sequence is CSVETATSTDTQYF. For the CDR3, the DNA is TGCAGCGTTGAAACTGCAACTAGCACAGATACGCAGTATTTT.

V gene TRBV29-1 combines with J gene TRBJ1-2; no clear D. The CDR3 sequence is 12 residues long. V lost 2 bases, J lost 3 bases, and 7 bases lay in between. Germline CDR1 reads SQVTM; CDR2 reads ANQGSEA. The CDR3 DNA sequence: TGCAGCGTTGAACGGTCCGACTATGGCTACACCTTC. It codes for CSVERSDYGYTF. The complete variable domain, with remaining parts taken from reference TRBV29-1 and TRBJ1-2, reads SAVISQKPSRDICQRGTSLTIQCQVDSQVTMMFWYRQQPGQSLTLIATANQGSEATYESGFVIDKFPISRPNLTFSTLTVSNMSPEDSSIYLCSVERSDYGYTFGSGTRLTVV.

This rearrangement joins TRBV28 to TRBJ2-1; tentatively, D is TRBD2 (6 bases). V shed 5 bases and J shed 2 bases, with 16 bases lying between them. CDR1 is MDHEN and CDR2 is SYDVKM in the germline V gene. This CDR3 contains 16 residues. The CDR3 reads CASSTVREEAYNEQFF. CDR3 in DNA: TGTGCCAGCAGTACCGTGCGGGAAGAGGCCTACAATGAGCAGTTCTTC.

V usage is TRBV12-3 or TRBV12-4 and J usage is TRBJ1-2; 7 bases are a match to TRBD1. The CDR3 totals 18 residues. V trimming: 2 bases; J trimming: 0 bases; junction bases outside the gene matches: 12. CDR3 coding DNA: TGTGCCAGCAGTTTACCCAAGGACAGGACCTCGTCTAACTATGGCTACACCTTC. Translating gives CASSLPKDRTSSNYGYTF.

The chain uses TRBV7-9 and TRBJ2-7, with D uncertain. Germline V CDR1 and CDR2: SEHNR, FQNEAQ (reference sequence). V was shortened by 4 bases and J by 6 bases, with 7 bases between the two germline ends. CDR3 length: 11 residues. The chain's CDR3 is CASSSAAEQYF. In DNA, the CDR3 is TGTGCCAGCAGCTCGGCAGCCGAGCAGTACTTC.

The CDR3 DNA sequence: TGTGCCAGCAGTTTATTAGGGGGGAGTGAGCAGTTCTTC. Residues: CASSLLGGSEQFF. The chain links TRBV27 to TRBJ2-1; D could derive from TRBD1 or TRBD2 (6 bases each). V was trimmed by 1 base and J by 9 bases, leaving 10 bases between them. The CDR3 runs 13 residues. Germline lookup yields CDR1 MNHEY and CDR2 SMNVEV (reference sequence).

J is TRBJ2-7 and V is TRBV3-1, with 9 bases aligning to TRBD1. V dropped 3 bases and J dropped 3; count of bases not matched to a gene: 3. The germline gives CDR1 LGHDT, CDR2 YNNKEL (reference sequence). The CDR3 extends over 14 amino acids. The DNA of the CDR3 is TGTGCCAGCAGCCATGGGACAGGGCGCTACGAGCAGTACTTC. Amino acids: CASSHGTGRYEQYF.

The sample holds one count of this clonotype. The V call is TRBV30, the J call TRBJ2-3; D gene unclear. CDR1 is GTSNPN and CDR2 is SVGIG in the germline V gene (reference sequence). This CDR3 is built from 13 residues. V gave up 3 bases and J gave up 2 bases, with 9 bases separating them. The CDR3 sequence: CAWSRGPTDTQYF. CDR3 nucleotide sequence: TGTGCCTGGAGCCGAGGTCCCACAGATACGCAGTATTTT.

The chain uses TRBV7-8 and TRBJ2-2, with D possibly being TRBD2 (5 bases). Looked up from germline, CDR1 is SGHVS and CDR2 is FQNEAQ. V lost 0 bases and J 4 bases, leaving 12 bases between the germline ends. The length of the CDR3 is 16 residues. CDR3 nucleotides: TGTGCCAGCAGCTTAGCGTTTAGCGTGGTCACCGGGGAGCTGTTTTTT. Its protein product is CASSLAFSVVTGELFF.

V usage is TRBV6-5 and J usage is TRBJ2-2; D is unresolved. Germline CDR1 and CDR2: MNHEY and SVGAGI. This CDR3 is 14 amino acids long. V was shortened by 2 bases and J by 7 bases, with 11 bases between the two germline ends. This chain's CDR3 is CASSYASRSGELFF. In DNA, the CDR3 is TGTGCCAGCAGTTACGCCAGCCGGAGCGGGGAGCTGTTTTTT.

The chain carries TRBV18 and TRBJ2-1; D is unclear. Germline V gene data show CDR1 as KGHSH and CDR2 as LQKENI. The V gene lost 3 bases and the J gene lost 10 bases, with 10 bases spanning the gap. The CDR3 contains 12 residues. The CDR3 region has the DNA TGTGCCAGCTCACCGACGACCCGAGAGCAGTTCTTC. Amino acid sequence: CASSPTTREQFF.

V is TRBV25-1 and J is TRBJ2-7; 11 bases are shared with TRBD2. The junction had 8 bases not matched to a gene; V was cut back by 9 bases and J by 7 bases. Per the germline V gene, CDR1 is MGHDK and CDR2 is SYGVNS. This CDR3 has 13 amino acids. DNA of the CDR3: TGTGCCAGTCGACTAGCGGGGAATGGGGAGCAGTACTTC. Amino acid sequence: CASRLAGNGEQYF.

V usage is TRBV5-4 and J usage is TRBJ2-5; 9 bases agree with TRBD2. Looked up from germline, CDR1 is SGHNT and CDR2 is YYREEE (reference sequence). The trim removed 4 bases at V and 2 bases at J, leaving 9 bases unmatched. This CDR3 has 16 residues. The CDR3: CASSNGLARQQETQYF. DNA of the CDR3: TGTGCCAGCAGCAACGGACTAGCGAGACAGCAAGAGACCCAGTACTTC. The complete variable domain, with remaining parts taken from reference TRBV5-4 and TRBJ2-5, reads ETGVTQSPTHLIKTRGQQVTLRCSSQSGHNTVSWYQQALGQGPQFIFQYYREEENGRGNFPPRFSGLQFPNYSSELNVNALELDDSALYLCASSNGLARQQETQYFGPGTRLLVL.

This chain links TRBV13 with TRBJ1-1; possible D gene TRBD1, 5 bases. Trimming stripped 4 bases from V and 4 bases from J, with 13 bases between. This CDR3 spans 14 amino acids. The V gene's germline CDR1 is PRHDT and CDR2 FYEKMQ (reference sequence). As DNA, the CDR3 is TGTGCCAGCAGCTCAGGGATATTAAGCACTGAAGCTTTCTTT. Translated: CASSSGILSTEAFF.

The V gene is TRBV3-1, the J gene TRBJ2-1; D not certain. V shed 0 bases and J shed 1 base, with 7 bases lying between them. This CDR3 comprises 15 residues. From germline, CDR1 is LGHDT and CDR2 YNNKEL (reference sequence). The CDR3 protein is CASSQEWGSYNEQFF. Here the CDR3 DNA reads TGTGCCAGCAGCCAAGAGTGGGGATCCTACAATGAGCAGTTCTTC.

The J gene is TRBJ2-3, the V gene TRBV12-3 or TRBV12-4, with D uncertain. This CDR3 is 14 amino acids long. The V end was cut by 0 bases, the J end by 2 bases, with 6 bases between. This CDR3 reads CASSLALPTDTQYF. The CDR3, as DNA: TGTGCCAGCAGTTTAGCGCTACCCACAGATACGCAGTATTTT.